This TCR beta chain was sequenced in a study of blood T cell repertoires in COVID-19. Living in 24 US areas, the participants were between about 18 and 100 years of age. Assignments of participants to cohorts depended upon their own reported clinical history. Before being deemed recovered, Cohort 3 donors had two negative PCRs, clearance, or symptom resolution. In the original analysis: Scientists estimated how many nucleated cells there were by amplifying reference gene primers. Produced via immunoSEQ multiplex PCR; TCRdb's table is partial and in-frame only. V and J calls and clone size are copied from that table; D and trimming were computed from the DNA. The sample shows 150,000 or so clones, 80% of them seen only once. Trimming pared 5 bases from V and 1 base from J, leaving 8 bases between. The germline V gene encodes CDR1 SGHVS and CDR2 FNYEAQ. The length of the CDR3 is 13 residues.

The receptor's source is a woman aged 55-70 years who had recovered from COVID-19. Sequenced input: PBMCs or T cells enriched from blood (not recorded which). This chain connects TRBV7-6 to TRBJ1-1; D is perhaps TRBD1 (5 bases). The CDR3 region is CASSPGKNTEAFF. The DNA of the CDR3 is TGTGCCAGCAGCCCAGGGAAGAACACTGAAGCTTTCTTT.